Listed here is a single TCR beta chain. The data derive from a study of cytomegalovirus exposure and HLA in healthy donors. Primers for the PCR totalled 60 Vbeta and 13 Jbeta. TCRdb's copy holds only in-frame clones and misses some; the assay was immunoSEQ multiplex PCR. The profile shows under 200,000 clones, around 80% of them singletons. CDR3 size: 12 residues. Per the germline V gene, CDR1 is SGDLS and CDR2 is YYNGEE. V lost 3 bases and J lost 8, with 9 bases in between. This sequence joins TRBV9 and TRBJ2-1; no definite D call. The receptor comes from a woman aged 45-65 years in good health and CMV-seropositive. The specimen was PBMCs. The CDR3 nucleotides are TGTGCCAGCAGCGGAAATACGGATGAGCAGTTCTTC. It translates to CASSGNTDEQFF.